This T cell receptor beta chain originates from a study of T cell responses to AZD1222 COVID-19 vaccine. Across the study: Timing groups of about 4 and about 12 weeks for second doses were pooled.

There are 12 residues in the CDR3. Germline lookup yields CDR1 SGHTA and CDR2 FQGNSA. V lost 5 bases and J lost 4, with 5 bases in between. Only in-frame clones appear in the TCRdb table, and some are missing; sequencing was by immunoSEQ multiplex PCR. The sample contains over 100,000 clones, approximately 87% of which appear only once. The sample in question was peripheral blood, obtained on day 0 of AZD1222 vaccination. The clonotype was recovered from an adult in good health. The chain carries TRBV7-2 and TRBJ1-4, with no clear D. CDR3 nucleotides: TGTGCCAGCAGCGACAATAATGAAAAACTGTTTTTT. It is translated as CASSDNNEKLFF. The full variable domain, rest sourced from reference TRBV7-2 and TRBJ1-4, is GAGVSQSPSNKVTEKGKDVELRCDPISGHTALYWYRQSLGQGLEFLIYFQGNSAPDKSGLPSDRFSAERTGGSVSTLTIQRTQQEDSAVYLCASSDNNEKLFFGSGTQLSVL.